The next 29 T cell receptor beta chains were all read from a single sample in a study of OX40 agonist ivuxolimab in advanced cancers. Libraries were prepared by immunoSEQ multiplex PCR; TCRdb keeps only in-frame clonotypes and omits some of them. The data contain tens of thousands of clones, more than 80% of them singletons. The sequencing here drew on CD4+ or CD8+ T cells sorted from blood, taken in a trial of the OX40 agonist ivuxolimab. Receptors were obtained from an adult with an advanced solid tumor such as melanoma, head and neck, liver or kidney cancer.

The V gene is TRBV5-8, the J gene TRBJ2-3; tentatively, D is TRBD1 (6 bases). V dropped 5 bases and J dropped 0 bases, with 13 bases sitting between them. The CDR3 is 15 amino acids. CDR1 SGHTS and CDR2 YDEGEE come from the germline V gene. Here the CDR3 reads CASRHWTASTDTQYF. DNA for the CDR3: TGTGCCAGCAGACATTGGACAGCTAGCACAGATACGCAGTATTTT.

The J gene is TRBJ1-3, the V gene TRBV2; D is unresolved. Trimming removed 3 bases at V and 1 base at J, with 10 bases between. Germline V gene lookup returns CDR1 SNHLY and CDR2 FYNNEI. CDR3 length: 15 amino acids. The CDR3 loop reads CASSDPEGSGNTIYF. The CDR3 nucleotides read TGTGCCAGCAGTGACCCGGAGGGATCTGGAAACACCATATATTTT.

V is TRBV6-5 and J is TRBJ1-2; no clear D gene. The V gene's germline CDR1 is MNHEY and CDR2 SVGAGI. CDR3 length equals 13 residues. V lost 0 bases and J 9 bases, leaving 11 bases between the germline ends. The CDR3 DNA is TGTGCCAGCAGTTACTCGTCAACCCCTAGCTACACCTTC. Translated: CASSYSSTPSYTF.

The chain has TRBV4-1 and TRBJ1-2; D possibly corresponds to TRBD1 (6 bases). CDR1 and CDR2 from the germline V gene are MGHRA and YSYEKL. The CDR3 runs to 12 residues. The germline V and J ends were trimmed by 1 base and 7 bases, with 7 bases remaining between them. The CDR3 here is CASSQAGAGYTF. CDR3 nucleotide sequence: TGCGCCAGCAGCCAAGCAGGGGCTGGCTACACCTTC.

This chain joins TRBV6-5 and TRBJ2-5; 11 positions match TRBD2. V shed 8 bases and J 5 bases; nucleotides not matched to a gene: 10. CDR3 size: 15 residues. Looked up from germline, CDR1 is MNHEY and CDR2 is SVGAGI. CDR3 loop: CASVPTSGGRETQYF. DNA for the CDR3: TGTGCCAGCGTACCCACTAGCGGGGGCAGGGAGACCCAGTACTTC.

This chain links TRBV11-2 with TRBJ1-5; D unresolved. Looked up from germline, CDR1 is SGHAT and CDR2 is FQNNGV. The CDR3 has 13 residues. The ends were cut back, 1 base at V and 6 bases at J, with 7 bases in the middle. DNA for the CDR3: TGTGCCAGCAGCTTAGGTATGGGTCAGCCCCAGCATTTT. It encodes CASSLGMGQPQHF.

The V call is TRBV11-2, the J call TRBJ1-6, with D uncertain. V was shortened by 4 bases and J by 7 bases, with 11 bases between the two germline ends. Germline V gene sequence: CDR1 SGHAT, CDR2 FQNNGV. The length of the CDR3 is 14 residues. This chain's CDR3 is CASSWRLGNSPLHF. The CDR3 DNA follows: TGTGCCAGCAGCTGGAGACTCGGAAATTCACCCCTCCACTTT. Complete variable domain (other parts from reference TRBV11-2 and TRBJ1-6): EAGVAQSPRYKIIEKRQSVAFWCNPISGHATLYWYQQILGQGPKLLIQFQNNGVVDDSQLPKDRFSAERLKGVDSTLKIQPAKLEDSAVYLCASSWRLGNSPLHFGNGTRLTVT.

V usage is TRBV5-1 and J usage is TRBJ1-6; 8 nucleotides match TRBD1. This CDR3 has 17 residues. Unmatched junction bases numbered 11, after V lost 4 bases and J lost 5 bases. The germline gives CDR1 SGHRS, CDR2 YFSETQ. The CDR3 DNA reads as TGCGCCAGCAGCCGGGGAACCGGGACAGGAGATAATTCACCCCTCCACTTT. It yields the protein CASSRGTGTGDNSPLHF.

The chain's CDR3 is CASSPGRLGTGELFF. The CDR3 bases are TGTGCCAGCAGTCCCGGAAGGCTCGGCACCGGGGAGCTGTTTTTT. The chain joins TRBV6-1 to TRBJ2-2, with D uncertain. Between the trimmed V and J ends, which lost 5 bases and 4 bases, there was a span of 14 bases. The CDR3 sequence is 15 residues long. Germline lookup yields CDR1 MNHNS and CDR2 SASEGT.

The V and J genes are TRBV2 and TRBJ2-5; 9 bases align to TRBD2. The CDR3 loop spans 14 amino acids. From germline, CDR1 is SNHLY and CDR2 FYNNEI. With V trimmed by 4 bases and J by 5 bases, 5 bases remained unmatched. Written as DNA, the CDR3 is TGTGCCAGCAGTGGGTTGCTAGCGGGGGAGACCCAGTACTTC. Translating gives CASSGLLAGETQYF.

This clone showed up just once. DNA of the CDR3: TGTGCCAGCAGCCGCTTGGGACAGGGAAAAAACATTCAGTACTTC. Protein sequence: CASSRLGQGKNIQYF. The rearrangement links TRBV27 to TRBJ2-4; the match to TRBD1 covers 9 bases. CDR1 and CDR2 (germline): MNHEY, SMNVEV (reference sequence). The CDR3 loop spans 15 amino acids. V lost 6 bases and J lost 4; bases outside the gene matches: 7.

V and J are TRBV19 and TRBJ2-5; maybe TRBD2 (5 bases). The V gene's germline CDR1 is LNHDA and CDR2 SQIVND (reference sequence). V was clipped by 0 bases and J by 4 bases, with 12 bases between them. The CDR3 covers 15 residues. CDR3 amino acids: CASSIEARVGETQYF. DNA of the CDR3: TGTGCCAGTAGTATAGAAGCGAGGGTAGGAGAGACCCAGTACTTC.

V usage is TRBV18 and J usage is TRBJ2-5; 10 nucleotides match TRBD1. Germline V gene sequence: CDR1 KGHSH, CDR2 LQKENI. V lost 2 bases and J lost 3; bases outside the gene matches: 6. The CDR3 length is 16 residues. CDR3 sequence: CASSPGLGQGKETQYF. CDR3 DNA: TGTGCCAGCTCACCAGGACTGGGACAGGGGAAAGAGACCCAGTACTTC.

This rearrangement joins TRBV2 to TRBJ1-2; D unresolved. Per the germline V gene, CDR1 is SNHLY and CDR2 is FYNNEI. With 3 bases removed from V and 6 bases from J, the gap between germline ends came to 5 bases. The CDR3 is 11 amino acids. CDR3 DNA sequence: TGTGCCAGCAGTGACACGAATGGCTACACCTTC. It encodes CASSDTNGYTF. Supplemented by reference TRBV2 and TRBJ1-2, the full variable domain reads EPEVTQTPSHQVTQMGQEVILRCVPISNHLYFYWYRQILGQKVEFLVSFYNNEISEKSEIFDDQFSVERPDGSNFTLKIRSTKLEDSAMYFCASSDTNGYTFGSGTRLTVV.

The chain has TRBV6-1 and TRBJ2-1; TRBD1 matches 8 bases. The CDR3 is 15 amino acids. Trimming cost V 8 bases and J 3 bases; bases outside gene matches: 9. Germline V gene sequence: CDR1 MNHNS, CDR2 SASEGT. DNA for the CDR3: TGTGCCAGCGCCACAGGGGGAGGCCTCTACAATGAGCAGTTCTTC. Its translation is CASATGGGLYNEQFF.

The chain carries TRBV7-9 and TRBJ2-3; possibly TRBD1 or TRBD2 for D (5 bases each). This CDR3 is built from 14 residues. Trimming cost V 8 bases and J 3 bases, with 15 bases left between them. The germline gives CDR1 SEHNR, CDR2 FQNEAQ (reference sequence). The DNA of the CDR3 is TGTGCCAGCCCTACGAGGGACCTTACAGATACGCAGTATTTT. The encoded protein is CASPTRDLTDTQYF. The variable domain in full, completed from reference TRBV7-9 and TRBJ2-3, reads DTGVSQNPRHKITKRGQNVTFRCDPISEHNRLYWYRQTLGQGPEFLTYFQNEAQLEKSRLLSDRFSAERPKGSFSTLEIQRTEQGDSAMYLCASPTRDLTDTQYFGPGTRLTVL.

The chain carries TRBV7-6 and TRBJ2-3; 9 bases map to TRBD1. Germline values: CDR1 SGHVS, CDR2 FNYEAQ. The CDR3 loop spans 15 amino acids. V shed 2 bases, J shed 3 bases, and the junction held 3 bases outside the gene matches. This CDR3 is CASSLRQGGTDTQYF. The DNA for the CDR3 is TGTGCCAGCAGCTTACGACAGGGGGGAACAGATACGCAGTATTTT.

This rearrangement joins TRBV7-9 to TRBJ1-5; 7 bases match TRBD1. V was pared by 1 base and J by 5 bases, with 11 bases of the junction left unmatched. Germline V gene data show CDR1 as SEHNR and CDR2 as FQNEAQ (reference sequence). The CDR3 loop spans 17 amino acids. CDR3 nucleotide sequence: TGTGCCAGCAGCTTAGGGGTCGGGAACAGGGGCTATCAGCCCCAGCATTTT. Residues: CASSLGVGNRGYQPQHF. Using reference TRBV7-9 and TRBJ1-5 for the parts outside the CDR3, the full variable domain is DTGVSQNPRHKITKRGQNVTFRCDPISEHNRLYWYRQTLGQGPEFLTYFQNEAQLEKSRLLSDRFSAERPKGSFSTLEIQRTEQGDSAMYLCASSLGVGNRGYQPQHFGDGTRLSIL.

The chain links TRBV9 to TRBJ1-3, with 8 bases aligning to TRBD1. Germline V lookup: CDR1 SGDLS, CDR2 YYNGEE. V dropped 1 base and J dropped 4; count of bases not matched to a gene: 4. The length of the CDR3 is 15 residues. The CDR3 sequence is CASSVQGASGNTIYF. The CDR3 DNA sequence: TGTGCCAGCAGCGTACAGGGGGCGTCAGGAAACACCATATATTTT.

The table lists this clone with a few counts. This chain links TRBV5-5 with TRBJ1-5; 8 bases map to TRBD1. CDR1 is SGHKS and CDR2 is YYEKEE in the germline V gene (reference sequence). The CDR3 totals 15 residues. The ends lost 0 bases at V and 6 bases at J; junction bases unmatched: 5. The CDR3 loop is CASSLERQGTQPQHF. DNA for the CDR3: TGTGCCAGCAGCTTGGAGCGACAGGGGACTCAGCCCCAGCATTTT.

The chain couples TRBV19 to TRBJ2-1, with D possibly TRBD2 on 7 matching bases. Germline V gene lookup returns CDR1 LNHDA and CDR2 SQIVND (reference sequence). Trimming shortened V by 5 bases and J by 9 bases, and 20 bases separated the two germline ends. The CDR3 sequence is 15 residues long. Here the CDR3 reads CASSYLGGGRFEQFF. In nucleotides, the CDR3 is TGTGCCAGTAGTTACTTGGGGGGGGGCCGGTTTGAGCAGTTCTTC.

This clone was seen just once. The chain links TRBV28 to TRBJ1-4; possible D gene TRBD1, 6 bases. The ends were cut back, 7 bases at V and 4 bases at J, with 13 bases in the middle. Per germline, CDR1 MDHEN and CDR2 SYDVKM. The CDR3 consists of 14 residues. The CDR3 spells CASTTGLDNEKLFF. CDR3 coding DNA: TGTGCCAGCACTACAGGGCTAGATAATGAAAAACTGTTTTTT.

The chain couples TRBV10-3 to TRBJ1-5; D is perhaps TRBD1 (6 bases). The CDR3 length is 15 residues. Germline assignment: CDR1 ENHRY and CDR2 SYGVKD. Trimming took off 4 bases at V and 3 bases at J, with 13 bases between the two ends. The CDR3 DNA follows: TGTGCCATCAGTGCTCGCAGGGGCGACAATCAGCCCCAGCATTTT. Protein sequence: CAISARRGDNQPQHF.

This rearrangement joins TRBV7-3 to TRBJ2-2; D call uncertain. V was clipped by 5 bases and J by 7 bases, with 11 bases between them. The V gene's germline CDR1 is SGHTA and CDR2 FQGTGA. The CDR3 runs to 13 residues. Here the CDR3 reads CASSPYVSGELFF. As DNA, the CDR3 is TGTGCCAGCAGCCCATATGTGAGCGGGGAGCTGTTTTTT.

The gene calls are TRBV7-9 and TRBJ1-5; 7 nucleotides agree with TRBD1. CDR3 length: 16 residues. The V segment lost 4 bases and the J segment 4 bases; nucleotides outside the gene matches: 10. Germline V CDR1 and CDR2: SEHNR, FQNEAQ (reference sequence). In DNA form, the CDR3 reads TGTGCCAGCAGCTCCCGGACAGGCCGGGGGAATCAGCCCCAGCATTTT. Its translation is CASSSRTGRGNQPQHF.

This clone was seen just once. This rearrangement joins TRBV5-6 to TRBJ2-3; TRBD1 agrees at 8 bases. The CDR3 is 17 residues long. Trimming removed 4 bases from V and 6 bases from J; junction bases left unmatched: 16. The germline V gene has CDR1 SGHDT and CDR2 YYEEEE. The CDR3, as DNA: TGTGCCAGCAGCACCTACGGGACAGGCAATCCGGGGGATACGCAGTATTTT. Translation gives CASSTYGTGNPGDTQYF.

V and J are TRBV7-3 and TRBJ2-3; 10 bases align to TRBD2. The V gene's germline CDR1 is SGHTA and CDR2 FQGTGA. The CDR3 contains 16 residues. The V and J ends lost 3 bases and 2 bases, in that order; junction bases with no gene match: 5. CDR3 in DNA: TGTGCCAGCAGCTTGGGGCTAGCGGGGGCCACAGATACGCAGTATTTT. Amino acid sequence: CASSLGLAGATDTQYF.

This chain links TRBV9 with TRBJ2-3; a weak D match, TRBD1 (6 bases). This CDR3 has 14 amino acids. CDR1 is SGDLS, CDR2 YYNGEE, per germline. The V end lost 4 bases, the J end lost 4 bases, and 13 bases lay between the germline ends. In nucleotides, the CDR3 is TGTGCCAGCAGCTCACAGGGTCGGGCAGATACGCAGTATTTT. Its translation: CASSSQGRADTQYF.

This clone came up a few times. The chain employs TRBV18 and TRBJ1-5, with D unresolved. From germline, CDR1 is KGHSH and CDR2 LQKENI. The CDR3 has 14 residues. V shed 3 bases and J shed 5 bases, with 11 bases lying between them. CDR3 amino acids: CASSPREGDQPQHF. In DNA, the CDR3 is TGTGCCAGCTCACCCCGGGAGGGTGATCAGCCCCAGCATTTT.